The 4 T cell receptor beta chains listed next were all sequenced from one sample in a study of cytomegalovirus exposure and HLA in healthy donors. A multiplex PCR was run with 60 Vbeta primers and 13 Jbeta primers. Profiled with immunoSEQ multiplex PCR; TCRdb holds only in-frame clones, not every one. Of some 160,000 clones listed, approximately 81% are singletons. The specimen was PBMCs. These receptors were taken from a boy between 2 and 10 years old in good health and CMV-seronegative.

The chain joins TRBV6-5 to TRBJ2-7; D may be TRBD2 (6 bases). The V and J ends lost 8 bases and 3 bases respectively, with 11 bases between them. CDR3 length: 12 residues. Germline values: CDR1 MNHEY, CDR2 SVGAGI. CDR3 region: CASRDLNYEQYF. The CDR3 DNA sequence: TGTGCCAGCCGGGACTTAAACTACGAGCAGTACTTC.

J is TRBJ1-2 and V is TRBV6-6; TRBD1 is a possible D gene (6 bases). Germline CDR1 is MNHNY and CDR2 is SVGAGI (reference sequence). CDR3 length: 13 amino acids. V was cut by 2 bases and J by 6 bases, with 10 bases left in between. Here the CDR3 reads CASSYPGQNGYTF. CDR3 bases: TGTGCCAGCAGTTACCCCGGACAGAATGGCTACACCTTC.

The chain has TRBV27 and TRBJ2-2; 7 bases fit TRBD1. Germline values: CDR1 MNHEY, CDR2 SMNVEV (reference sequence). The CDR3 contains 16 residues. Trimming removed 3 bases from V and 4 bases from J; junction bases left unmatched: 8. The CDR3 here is CASSFRGGAGTGELFF. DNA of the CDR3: TGTGCCAGCAGTTTCCGAGGGGGCGCGGGCACCGGGGAGCTGTTTTTT.

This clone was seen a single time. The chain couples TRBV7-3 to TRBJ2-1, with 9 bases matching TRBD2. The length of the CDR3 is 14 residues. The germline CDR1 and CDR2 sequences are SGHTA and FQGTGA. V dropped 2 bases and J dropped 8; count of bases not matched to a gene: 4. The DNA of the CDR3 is TGTGCCAGCAGCTTACTAGCGGGAACCCATGAGCAGTTCTTC. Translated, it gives CASSLLAGTHEQFF.